A single sample gave rise to the 5 T cell receptor beta chains below, sequenced in a study of shared clonotypes between healthy human individuals (dated by TCRdb to about 2020). The library relied on the immunoSEQ multiplex PCR assay. Here the immuneACCESS table is served through TCRdb, limited to in-frame sequences with V and J called. Missing clones are a known gap in these copies; in checked studies unresolved V genes cover under half, and the rest lacks a known reason. The sample includes about 2,500,000 clones, with around 90% observed a single time. The ten top clones hold roughly 0.14% of the sample. Sequencing was performed on naive CD4+ T cells sorted from blood. The sample's cell subset or site label is to be understood as: CD45RA+ positively selected. These receptor sequences come from a man between 18 and 35 years old in good health.

Here the CDR3 reads CASTSPGAQSAYEQYF. CDR3 nucleotides: TGTGCCAGTACTTCTCCTGGAGCCCAGTCCGCTTACGAGCAGTACTTC. The chain has TRBV19 and TRBJ2-7, with no clear D. The CDR3 covers 16 residues. With 7 bases removed from V and 4 bases from J, the gap between germline ends came to 23 bases. Per the germline V gene, CDR1 is LNHDA and CDR2 is SQIVND (reference sequence).

The chain recombines TRBV5-1 with TRBJ2-7; weak D call: TRBD1 (5 bases). The CDR3 extends over 13 amino acids. Looked up from germline, CDR1 is SGHRS and CDR2 is YFSETQ. Deletions cut 4 bases from V and 3 bases from J, with 11 bases between. The CDR3: CASSQDSRYEQYF. The DNA of the CDR3 is TGCGCCAGCAGCCAAGACAGTCGCTACGAGCAGTACTTC.

This clone was counted a single time. This sequence joins TRBV7-9 and TRBJ2-7; TRBD2 matches 9 bases. This CDR3 contains 16 residues. Germline assignment: CDR1 SEHNR and CDR2 FQNEAQ (reference sequence). V was clipped by 5 bases and J by 0 bases; unmatched bases: 8. The CDR3 spells CASSKTGGGDSYEQYF. The CDR3 region has the DNA TGTGCCAGCAGCAAAACGGGCGGGGGGGACTCCTACGAGCAGTACTTC.

V usage is TRBV30 and J usage is TRBJ1-6; no firm D call. The V and J ends lost 4 bases and 7 bases respectively, with 17 bases between them. CDR1 and CDR2 (germline): GTSNPN, SVGIG (reference sequence). The CDR3 has 15 amino acids. The CDR3 nucleotides read TGTGCCTGGACCCCCCCCGGGCAGCTGAATTCACCCCTCCACTTT. It encodes CAWTPPGQLNSPLHF.

As concerns this clone: At the DNA level, this CDR3 is encoded by other sequences in the same sample as well. CDR3 bases: TGTGCCAGCAGCGCGAGACAGGGTTCATCCTACAATGAGCAGTTCTTC. Protein product: CASSARQGSSYNEQFF. The chain uses TRBV9 and TRBJ2-1; 7 nucleotides agree with TRBD1. Germline values: CDR1 SGDLS, CDR2 YYNGEE. The CDR3 is made up of 16 amino acids. V lost 3 bases to trimming and J lost 1 base; unmatched junction nucleotides: 7.